This is a list of T cell receptor beta chains from one sample in a study of CD8 T cell repertoires and HIV-1 epitope variants. Data came from immunoSEQ multiplex PCR; TCRdb stores just in-frame clones and leaves some out. The sample has some 100,000 clones, roughly 81% seen once. The sequenced sample was uncultured baseline CD8+ T cells from peripheral blood mononuclear cells (PBMCs). These receptors all stem from a male donor with HIV. Both conserved end residues are trimmed from each CDR3.

length: 12; V: TRBV7-2; J: TRBJ1-1; CDR3: ASSLQGLNTEAF
length: 13; V: TRBV7-8; J: TRBJ1-5; CDR3: ASSLRDRVGQPQH
length: 12; V: TRBV5-1; J: TRBJ2-7; CDR3: ASSPWTEFYEQY
length: 10; V: TRBV15; J: TRBJ2-7; CDR3: ATGSDGYEQY
length: 12; V: TRBV28; J: TRBJ2-7; CDR3: ASSAWDHSYEQY
length: 13; V: TRBV7-2; J: TRBJ2-5; CDR3: ASSPQGGPQETQY
length: 12; V: TRBV5-1; J: TRBJ2-3; CDR3: ASRVQPSTDTQY
length: 13; V: TRBV6-5; J: TRBJ2-1; CDR3: ASRRALNSYNEQF
length: 13; V: TRBV4-2; J: TRBJ2-3; CDR3: ASSQAGGVTDTQY
length: 11; V: TRBV18; J: TRBJ1-1; CDR3: ASSPLLNTEAF
length: 12; V: TRBV28; J: TRBJ2-7; CDR3: ASSLWTTSYEQY
length: 12; V: TRBV28; J: TRBJ2-5; CDR3: ASSLSPGEESQY
length: 10; V: TRBV7-7; J: TRBJ2-7; CDR3: ASSLRAGEQY
length: 14; V: TRBV21-1; J: TRBJ2-1; CDR3: ASSKGGGSSYNEQF
length: 12; V: TRBV13; J: TRBJ2-5; CDR3: ASSFGQRGETQY
length: 11; V: TRBV11-2; J: TRBJ1-6; CDR3: ASSPGGNSPLH
length: 10; V: TRBV13; J: TRBJ2-1; CDR3: ASSLGSNTEF
length: 13; V: TRBV4-3; J: TRBJ2-7; CDR3: ASSQGGGRSYEQY